What follows are 5 T cell receptor beta chains derived from one specimen sequenced in a study of graft-versus-host responses after intestinal transplantation. The method was immunoSEQ multiplex PCR; TCRdb's version includes in-frame clones alone and lacks a portion of them. The sample lists about 59,000 clones, almost 95% seen once, with about 0.4% in the top ten. These receptors are not linked to any known antigen. The specimen was unstimulated CD4+ T cells sorted from spleen or lymph node cells, collected before transplant. Every receptor here comes from a human donor who was the organ donor for an intestinal transplant.

The chain combines TRBV4-3 with TRBJ2-5; TRBD2 might be the D (5 bases). This CDR3 contains 15 residues. The germline gives CDR1 LGHNA, CDR2 YSLEER. V lost 5 bases and J lost 5, with 18 bases in between. As DNA, the CDR3 is TGCGCCAGCAGCGGTACGACCGGGGTCGTGGAGACCCAGTACTTC. It translates to CASSGTTGVVETQYF.

CDR3 sequence (DNA): TGTGCCAGCAGCTTGTTCGGAGGGGCAAACACTGAAGCTTTCTTT. Encoded protein: CASSLFGGANTEAFF. V gene TRBV5-4 combines with J gene TRBJ1-1; possible D gene TRBD1, 5 bases. The CDR3 has 15 amino acids. The V gene's germline CDR1 is SGHNT and CDR2 YYREEE (reference sequence). Trimming took off 1 base at V and 2 bases at J, with 12 bases between the two ends.

V and J are TRBV19 and TRBJ2-3, with TRBD2 as a possible D gene (6 bases). This CDR3 is built from 15 residues. From germline, CDR1 is LNHDA and CDR2 SQIVND (reference sequence). V lost 5 bases, J lost 5 bases, and 17 bases lay in between. The CDR3: CASSSLGGPVDTQYF. CDR3 sequence (DNA): TGTGCCAGTAGTTCCCTGGGGGGACCCGTAGATACGCAGTATTTT.

The chain joins TRBV7-2 to TRBJ2-7; tentatively, D is TRBD1 (5 bases). V was shortened by 4 bases and J by 3 bases, with 16 bases between the two germline ends. The CDR3 runs to 15 residues. CDR1 is SGHTA and CDR2 is FQGNSA in the germline V gene. As DNA, the CDR3 is TGTGCCAGCAGCTCCTCGACAGCCCTGAGCTACGAGCAGTACTTC. This sequence encodes CASSSSTALSYEQYF.

V is TRBV7-2 and J is TRBJ2-5; possibly TRBD2 for D (6 bases). Between the trimmed V and J ends, which lost 8 bases and 4 bases, there was a span of 14 bases. The CDR3 contains 13 residues. CDR1 is SGHTA and CDR2 is FQGNSA in the germline V gene. CDR3 sequence reads: CASLRRDGETQYF. Written as DNA, the CDR3 is TGTGCCAGCCTCCGGCGGGACGGAGAGACCCAGTACTTC.